A single sample is the source of the 26 T cell receptor beta chains below, sequenced in a study of blood T cell repertoires in COVID-19. Sequencing used immunoSEQ multiplex PCR; TCRdb keeps in-frame clones, though not all of them. Of roughly 150,000 clones listed, about 72% are singletons. The sequenced sample consisted of peripheral blood. The receptors were gathered from a man between 60 and 70 years old who had recovered from COVID-19.

The chain couples TRBV5-1 to TRBJ1-5, with 7 positions matching TRBD1. V trimming: 3 bases; J trimming: 6 bases; junction bases outside the gene matches: 6. Germline values: CDR1 SGHRS, CDR2 YFSETQ. The CDR3 contains 14 residues. The CDR3 DNA sequence: TGCGCCAGCAGCTCAGGACAGGTCGGTCAGCCCCAGCATTTT. Protein: CASSSGQVGQPQHF.

The chain employs TRBV13 and TRBJ1-4; TRBD1 aligns across 7 bases. The length of the CDR3 is 15 residues. With 4 bases clipped from V and 8 bases from J, the junction kept 10 bases outside the gene matches. Germline V gives CDR1 PRHDT, CDR2 FYEKMQ (reference sequence). The CDR3 DNA sequence: TGTGCCAGCAGCTCCAGGGGGACTGGGGTGGAAAAACTGTTTTTT. It yields the protein CASSSRGTGVEKLFF.

This chain's CDR3 is CASSSRDRDSYEQYF. The CDR3 coding sequence is TGTGCCAGCAGCTCAAGGGACAGAGACTCCTACGAGCAGTACTTC. This chain links TRBV7-9 with TRBJ2-7; TRBD1 matches 7 bases. V gave up 4 bases and J gave up 0 bases; unmatched junction bases: 6. Per germline, CDR1 SEHNR and CDR2 FQNEAQ (reference sequence). CDR3 size: 15 residues.

This chain links TRBV4-3 with TRBJ2-1; TRBD2 agrees at 7 bases. V was pared by 1 base and J by 7 bases, with 10 bases of the junction left unmatched. Germline V CDR1 and CDR2: LGHNA, YSLEER. The CDR3 sequence is 16 residues long. This CDR3 is CASSQVFGAGRNEQFF. CDR3 coding DNA: TGCGCCAGCAGCCAAGTTTTCGGAGCGGGAAGGAATGAGCAGTTCTTC.

This clone has a handful of counts. This chain connects TRBV5-1 to TRBJ1-2; D perhaps matches TRBD1 (5 bases). The germline V gene has CDR1 SGHRS and CDR2 YFSETQ. The V end lost 4 bases, the J end lost 0 bases, and 10 bases lay between the germline ends. The CDR3 has 14 residues. The CDR3 nucleotides read TGCGCCAGCAGCGAGACAGCCGCTAACTATGGCTACACCTTC. It yields the protein CASSETAANYGYTF.

The chain joins TRBV29-1 to TRBJ2-3; 7 bases map to TRBD1. The CDR3 has 14 amino acids. Germline CDR1 SQVTM, CDR2 ANQGSEA. V trimming: 3 bases; J trimming: 2 bases; junction bases outside the gene matches: 5. CDR3 DNA: TGCAGCGTTGAGAAGGGGGCGACCACAGATACGCAGTATTTT. This codes for CSVEKGATTDTQYF.

The chain is built from TRBV6-2 or TRBV6-3 and TRBJ2-7; D gene uncertain. This CDR3 region has 15 residues. Germline lookup yields CDR1 MNHEY and CDR2 SVGEGT. Deletions cut 0 bases from V and 0 bases from J, with 9 bases between. The CDR3, as DNA: TGTGCCAGCAGTTACTCTCCCGGGTTCTCCTACGAGCAGTACTTC. It encodes CASSYSPGFSYEQYF.

The chain employs TRBV9 and TRBJ2-6; possibly TRBD2 for D (6 bases). CDR3 length: 16 residues. Germline lookup yields CDR1 SGDLS and CDR2 YYNGEE. V lost 1 base and J lost 2, with 10 bases in between. The CDR3 DNA is TGTGCCAGCAGCGTATATGGGGGGACTGGGGCCAACGTCCTGACTTTC. Translating it yields CASSVYGGTGANVLTF. Full variable domain (missing parts from reference TRBV9 and TRBJ2-6): DSGVTQTPKHLITATGQRVTLRCSPRSGDLSVYWYQQSLDQGLQFLIQYYNGEERAKGNILERFSAQQFPDLHSELNLSSLELGDSALYFCASSVYGGTGANVLTFGAGSRLTVL.

The chain's CDR3 is CASSQLGQGAREQYF. For the CDR3, the DNA is TGCGCCAGCAGCCAACTGGGACAGGGGGCGCGAGAGCAGTACTTC. The V call is TRBV4-3, the J call TRBJ2-7; 12 bases are shared with TRBD1. There are 15 residues in the CDR3. Germline loops: CDR1 LGHNA, CDR2 YSLEER. J gave up 7 bases and V 2 bases, and 6 bases lay outside the gene matches.

V and J are TRBV4-3 and TRBJ2-7; 9 bases agree with TRBD2. Germline-derived CDR1 and CDR2 are LGHNA and YSLEER. The ends lost 3 bases at V and 2 bases at J; junction bases unmatched: 8. The CDR3 contains 16 residues. The CDR3 nucleotides read TGCGCCAGCAGCCAGGATAGCGGGAGAGGCGCCTACGAGCAGTACTTC. Protein sequence: CASSQDSGRGAYEQYF.

This clone was counted at least ten times. J is TRBJ1-2 and V is TRBV19, with 7 bases that match TRBD1. Germline trimming cut 5 bases from V and 3 bases from J; bases unmatched to any gene: 9. This CDR3 is built from 15 residues. Germline CDR1 LNHDA, CDR2 SQIVND (reference sequence). In DNA, the CDR3 is TGTGCCAGTAGTGAAGGCGACGGGACAGACTATGGCTACACCTTC. This sequence encodes CASSEGDGTDYGYTF. Based on the CDR3 plus reference TRBV19 and TRBJ1-2, the full variable domain is DGGITQSPKYLFRKEGQNVTLSCEQNLNHDAMYWYRQDPGQGLRLIYYSQIVNDFQKGDIAEGYSVSREKKESFPLTVTSAQKNPTAFYLCASSEGDGTDYGYTFGSGTRLTVV.

The gene calls are TRBV5-4 and TRBJ2-5, with 7 bases fitting TRBD1. The CDR3 is 12 residues long. Germline loops: CDR1 SGHNT, CDR2 YYREEE (reference sequence). J lost 1 base, V lost 7 bases, and 1 base had no gene match. CDR3 DNA: TGTGCCAGCGGGGACAGCCAAGAGACCCAGTACTTC. This sequence encodes CASGDSQETQYF.

The chain uses TRBV19 and TRBJ2-3, with 8 bases identical to TRBD1. Per the germline V gene, CDR1 is LNHDA and CDR2 is SQIVND (reference sequence). The J segment lost 5 bases and the V segment lost 4 bases, leaving 8 bases of the junction unmatched. CDR3 size: 15 residues. The CDR3 coding sequence is TGTGCCAGTAGTAGCCGACAGGGGAGTTTAGATACGCAGTATTTT. It translates to CASSSRQGSLDTQYF.

The genes are TRBV12-3 or TRBV12-4 and TRBJ1-1; 9 bases agree with TRBD1. Trimming took 5 bases from V and 7 from J; bases not matched to a gene: 5. The CDR3 is made up of 13 amino acids. CDR3 in amino acids: CASSIQGAGEAFF. CDR3 in DNA: TGTGCCAGCAGTATACAGGGGGCCGGTGAAGCTTTCTTT.

This clone has just a few counts. This rearrangement joins TRBV10-3 to TRBJ2-1; TRBD2 agrees at 9 bases. The V segment lost 4 bases and the J segment 0 bases; nucleotides outside the gene matches: 4. The CDR3 runs to 16 residues. Germline lookup yields CDR1 ENHRY and CDR2 SYGVKD. CDR3 sequence (DNA): TGTGCCATCAGTGGGGGGACTAGCAGCTCCTACAATGAGCAGTTCTTC. It translates to CAISGGTSSSYNEQFF.

This clone was counted a single time. The genes are TRBV27 and TRBJ2-7, with 10 bases matching TRBD2. The trim removed 5 bases at V and 2 bases at J, leaving 6 bases unmatched. This CDR3 is 15 amino acids long. Germline lookup yields CDR1 MNHEY and CDR2 SMNVEV (reference sequence). CDR3 residues: CASSPRTSGTYEQYF. DNA of the CDR3: TGTGCCAGCAGTCCCCGGACTAGCGGAACCTACGAGCAGTACTTC.

This chain uses TRBV28 with TRBJ1-6; D might be TRBD1 (5 bases). V lost 2 bases and J 10 bases, leaving 24 bases between the germline ends. The germline gives CDR1 MDHEN, CDR2 SYDVKM. CDR3 length: 18 residues. CDR3: CASSLTSRDSGLSSPLHF. CDR3 sequence (DNA): TGTGCCAGCAGTTTAACATCCCGTGATTCAGGGCTTAGCTCACCCCTCCACTTT.

This chain links TRBV7-9 with TRBJ2-3; TRBD1 matches 10 bases. J lost 5 bases, V lost 3 bases, and 8 bases had no gene match. CDR1 and CDR2 from the germline V gene are SEHNR and FQNEAQ (reference sequence). CDR3 length equals 16 residues. The chain's CDR3 is CASSFREGQGKDTQYF. For the CDR3, the DNA is TGTGCCAGCAGCTTCCGAGAGGGACAGGGGAAAGATACGCAGTATTTT.

The rearrangement joins TRBV28 to TRBJ1-1; 8 nucleotides line up with TRBD1. V lost 4 bases to trimming and J lost 0 bases; unmatched junction nucleotides: 10. The CDR3 totals 17 residues. In germline, CDR1 is MDHEN, CDR2 SYDVKM. In nucleotides, the CDR3 is TGTGCCAGCAGTTCACACCGGACAGGGACCGTGAACACTGAAGCTTTCTTT. Translation gives CASSSHRTGTVNTEAFF.

This clone was picked up one time. V and J are TRBV28 and TRBJ2-2; D may be TRBD2 (6 bases). This CDR3 contains 16 residues. From germline, CDR1 is MDHEN and CDR2 SYDVKM. Trimming removed 8 bases from V and 3 bases from J, with 19 bases in between. CDR3 sequence: CASDSSGTLYTGELFF. CDR3 sequence (DNA): TGTGCCAGCGACTCCTCCGGGACTTTGTACACCGGGGAGCTGTTTTTT.

The rearrangement uses TRBV15 and TRBJ2-7, with 7 bases matching TRBD1. The junction had 1 base not matched to a gene; V was cut back by 1 base and J by 1 base. CDR1 and CDR2 from the germline V gene are LNHNV and YYDKDF (reference sequence). This CDR3 is 14 amino acids long. DNA for the CDR3: TGTGCCACCAGCAGAGGGGGACAGTCCTACGAGCAGTACTTC. It codes for CATSRGGQSYEQYF.

Only a few counts were recorded for this clone. The chain employs TRBV5-1 and TRBJ2-7, with 8 positions matching TRBD2. From germline, CDR1 is SGHRS and CDR2 YFSETQ. V lost 1 base and J lost 2; bases outside the gene matches: 5. The CDR3 runs to 15 residues. The CDR3 DNA sequence: TGCGCCAGCAGCTTGAGCGGGGGAACCGCCTACGAGCAGTACTTC. Its protein product is CASSLSGGTAYEQYF.

In this sample, this clone turned up a few times. V gene TRBV28 combines with J gene TRBJ2-7, with 8 bases aligning to TRBD1. CDR3 size: 12 residues. With V trimmed by 6 bases and J by 5 bases, 3 bases remained unmatched. Germline CDR1 and CDR2: MDHEN and SYDVKM. The CDR3 DNA reads as TGTGCCAGCAGGACAGGGGCCAACGAGCAGTACTTC. It specifies CASRTGANEQYF.

The chain recombines TRBV28 with TRBJ1-5, with D unresolved. Per the germline V gene, CDR1 is MDHEN and CDR2 is SYDVKM. The CDR3 runs 14 residues. V lost 1 base, J lost 3 bases, and 7 bases lay in between. CDR3 sequence reads: CASSLLSVNQPQHF. The DNA of the CDR3 is TGTGCCAGCAGTTTATTGTCAGTCAATCAGCCCCAGCATTTT.

The J gene is TRBJ2-3, the V gene TRBV7-2; D possibly corresponds to TRBD1 (6 bases). V dropped 5 bases and J dropped 6 bases, with 12 bases sitting between them. This CDR3 comprises 13 residues. The germline V gene has CDR1 SGHTA and CDR2 FQGNSA. CDR3: CASSQQQGDTQYF. The CDR3 nucleotides are TGTGCCAGCAGCCAGCAACAGGGCGATACGCAGTATTTT.

The chain joins TRBV28 to TRBJ1-1; no definite D call. The germline V gene encodes CDR1 MDHEN and CDR2 SYDVKM. The V end was cut by 8 bases, the J end by 0 bases, with 7 bases between. This CDR3 region has 12 residues. The CDR3 loop reads CASGRMNTEAFF. Here the CDR3 DNA reads TGTGCCAGCGGGAGGATGAACACTGAAGCTTTCTTT.